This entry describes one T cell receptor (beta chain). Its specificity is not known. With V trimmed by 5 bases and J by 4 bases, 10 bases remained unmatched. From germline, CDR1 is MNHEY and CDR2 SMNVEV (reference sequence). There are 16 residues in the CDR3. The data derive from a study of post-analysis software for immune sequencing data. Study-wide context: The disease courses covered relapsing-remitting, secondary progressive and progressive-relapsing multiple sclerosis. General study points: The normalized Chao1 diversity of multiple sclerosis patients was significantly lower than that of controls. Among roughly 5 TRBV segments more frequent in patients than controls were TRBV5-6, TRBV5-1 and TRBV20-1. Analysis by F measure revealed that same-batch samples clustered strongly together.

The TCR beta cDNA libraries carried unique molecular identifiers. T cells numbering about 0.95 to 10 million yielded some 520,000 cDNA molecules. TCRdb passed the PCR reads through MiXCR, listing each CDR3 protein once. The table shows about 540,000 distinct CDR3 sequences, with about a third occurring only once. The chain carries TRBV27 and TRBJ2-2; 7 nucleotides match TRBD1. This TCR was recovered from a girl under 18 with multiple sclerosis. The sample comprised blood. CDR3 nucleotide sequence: TGTGCCAGCAGTGTGGGTGCAGGGGGAAGCACCGGGGAGCTGTTTTTT. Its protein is CASSVGAGGSTGELFF.